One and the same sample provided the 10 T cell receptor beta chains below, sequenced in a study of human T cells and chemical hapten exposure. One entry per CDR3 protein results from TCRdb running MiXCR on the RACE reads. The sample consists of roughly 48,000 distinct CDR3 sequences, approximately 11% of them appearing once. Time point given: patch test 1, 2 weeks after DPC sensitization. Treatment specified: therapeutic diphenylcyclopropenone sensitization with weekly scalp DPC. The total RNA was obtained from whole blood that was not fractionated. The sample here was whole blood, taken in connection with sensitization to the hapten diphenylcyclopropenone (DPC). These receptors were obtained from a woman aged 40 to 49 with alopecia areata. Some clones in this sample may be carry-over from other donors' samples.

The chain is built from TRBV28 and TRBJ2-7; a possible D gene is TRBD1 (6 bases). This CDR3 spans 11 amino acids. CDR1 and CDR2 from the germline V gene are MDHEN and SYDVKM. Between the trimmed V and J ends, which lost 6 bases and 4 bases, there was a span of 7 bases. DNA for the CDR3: TGTGCCAGCAGGCAGGGGTACGAGCAGTACTTC. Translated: CASRQGYEQYF.

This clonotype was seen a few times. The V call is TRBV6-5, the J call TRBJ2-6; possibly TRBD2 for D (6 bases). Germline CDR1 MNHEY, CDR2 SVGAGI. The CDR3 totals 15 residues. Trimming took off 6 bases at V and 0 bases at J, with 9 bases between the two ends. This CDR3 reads CASSGGDSGANVLTF. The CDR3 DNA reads TGTGCCAGCAGCGGGGGAGACTCTGGGGCCAACGTCCTGACTTTC.

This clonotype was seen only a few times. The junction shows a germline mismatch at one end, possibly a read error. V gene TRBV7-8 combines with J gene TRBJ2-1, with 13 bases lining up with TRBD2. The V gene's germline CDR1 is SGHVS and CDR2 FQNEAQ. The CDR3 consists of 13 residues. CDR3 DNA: TGTGCCAGCAGCCCCGAACTAGCGGGAGGGACCAACTTC. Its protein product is CASSPELAGGTNF.

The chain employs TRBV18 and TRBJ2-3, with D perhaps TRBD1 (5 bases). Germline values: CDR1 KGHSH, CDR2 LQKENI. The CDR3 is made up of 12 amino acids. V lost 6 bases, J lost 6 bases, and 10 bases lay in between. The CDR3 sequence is CASSLRQDTQYF. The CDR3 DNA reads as TGTGCCAGCTCCCTACGACAGGATACGCAGTATTTT.

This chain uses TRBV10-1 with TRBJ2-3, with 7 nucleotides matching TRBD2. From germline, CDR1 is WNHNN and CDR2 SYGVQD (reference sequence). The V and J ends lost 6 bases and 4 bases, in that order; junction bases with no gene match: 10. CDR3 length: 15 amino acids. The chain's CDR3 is CASRQRTSSADTQYF. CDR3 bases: TGCGCCAGCAGACAAAGGACTAGTTCGGCAGATACGCAGTATTTT.

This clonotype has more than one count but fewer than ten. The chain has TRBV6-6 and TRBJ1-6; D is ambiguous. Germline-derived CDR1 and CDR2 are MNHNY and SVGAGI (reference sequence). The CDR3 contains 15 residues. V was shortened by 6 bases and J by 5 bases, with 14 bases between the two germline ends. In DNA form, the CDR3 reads TGTGCCAGCAGGGTCTCCGGACGGGATAATTCACCCCTCCACTTT. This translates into CASRVSGRDNSPLHF.

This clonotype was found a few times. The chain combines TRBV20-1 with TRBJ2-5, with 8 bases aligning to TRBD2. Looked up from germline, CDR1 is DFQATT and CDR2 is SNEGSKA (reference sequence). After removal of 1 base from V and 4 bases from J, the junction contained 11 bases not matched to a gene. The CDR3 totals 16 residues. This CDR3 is CSARGLLAGGPETQYF. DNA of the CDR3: TGCAGTGCTAGAGGCCTGCTGGCGGGGGGCCCAGAGACCCAGTACTTC.

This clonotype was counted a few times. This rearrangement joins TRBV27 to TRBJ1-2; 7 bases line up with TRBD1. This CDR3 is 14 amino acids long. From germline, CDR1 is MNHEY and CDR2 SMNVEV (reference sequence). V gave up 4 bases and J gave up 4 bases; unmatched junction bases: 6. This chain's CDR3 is CASSSMTGPYGYTF. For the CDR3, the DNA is TGTGCCAGCAGTTCCATGACAGGGCCCTATGGCTACACCTTC.

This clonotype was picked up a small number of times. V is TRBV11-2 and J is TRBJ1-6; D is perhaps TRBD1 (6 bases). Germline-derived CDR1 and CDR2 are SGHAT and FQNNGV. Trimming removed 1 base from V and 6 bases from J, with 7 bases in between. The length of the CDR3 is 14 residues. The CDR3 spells CASSLGTANSPLHF. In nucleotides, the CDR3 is TGTGCCAGCAGCTTAGGGACAGCTAATTCACCCCTCCACTTT.

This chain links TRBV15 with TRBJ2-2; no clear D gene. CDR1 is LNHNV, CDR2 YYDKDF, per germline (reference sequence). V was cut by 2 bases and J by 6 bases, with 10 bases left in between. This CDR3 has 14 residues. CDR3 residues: CATSRLSSSGELFF. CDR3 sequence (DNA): TGTGCCACCAGCAGACTTTCTAGTTCCGGGGAGCTGTTTTTT.